This T cell receptor (beta chain) was identified in a study of Tregs in tolerant kidney transplant recipients (dated by TCRdb to the late 2010s). For context, the study as a whole: Before combined kidney and bone marrow transplantation, this study identified donor-specific regulatory T cells using TCRbeta sequencing and then followed those same cells after transplant. TCRbeta repertoire sequencing was used in a few healthy controls to compare several ways of expanding Tregs specific for an allogeneic donor.

The research as a whole found: Biological reproducibility was not directly addressed, though technical replication error appeared minimal. Expanding Tregs with activated donor B cells appeared to identify the most biologically relevant and donor-specific TCRbeta repertoire. Because the study included only a small number of patients, the results must be confirmed in larger populations and under other immunosuppression protocols.

In this sample, this clone turned up once. The antigen it binds to is not known. No clone much larger than this one lies a single base away; base qualities are absent. For TCRbeta CDR3 sequencing, genomic DNA from the sorted cells was extracted using the QIAGEN DNeasy Blood and Tissue Kit. High-throughput TCRbeta CDR3 sequencing, including PCR amplification with bias correction and internal controls, was performed commercially through immunoSEQ. On the study's bioinformatics: Unique productive TCRbeta sequences were defined by CDR3 nucleotide sequence when primers matched and otherwise by CDR3 amino acid sequence together with Vbeta and Jbeta genes. To correct for sorting error, sequences found in more than one sorted population at a frequency ratio of 2:1 or less were discarded, and the remaining shared sequences were assigned to the population with the higher frequency. A sequence counted as donor-reactive if, in CFSE-low cells, the sequence had a frequency of at least 0.01% and was expanded at least 5-fold compared with unstimulated cells. Jensen-Shannon divergence, calculated on the top 100 TCRbeta sequences ranked by frequency, was used to quantify repertoire divergence. For any sample with multiple sequencing runs, sorting error was corrected in each run separately before the runs were pooled. TCRdb carries this immuneACCESS record with in-frame sequences only. Its versions omit some clonotypes, under half of them owing to an unresolved V gene in the studies checked, with the rest unexplained. That table gives V, J and clone size, and the DNA gave D and trimming. This sample comprises roughly 250,000 clones, approximately 83% of them detected only once. Together, the top ten hold around 0.61% of the sample.

There are 13 amino acids in the CDR3, from cysteine to phenylalanine inclusive. The read is trimmed to its CDR3 DNA, 39 bases read in frame from base 1. Sequences SGHKS (CDR1) and YYEKEE (CDR2) are obtained from the germline V gene (reference sequence). A distance of 11 bases separates the germline ends of V and J, which lose 1 base and 6 bases respectively. Thawed PBMCs were FACS-sorted into unstimulated Tregs (CD4+CD25+CD127-), CD4+ non-Tregs (CD4+CD25-), CD4 cells and CD8 cells. Healthy control blood came either as purchased buffy coats or from healthy volunteers. Healthy control blood was separated into PBMCs by Ficoll density gradient and cryopreserved, and patient PBMCs were collected both before and after transplant.

Here the chain combines TRBV5-5 and TRBJ2-7, with the D gene too uncertain to name. This clonotype was sampled from a human donor in good health. The sequenced material came from CD4+ T cells from blood. The encoded CDR3 is CASSLSPLVEQYF. The DNA is as follows: TGTGCCAGCAGCTTGTCCCCTCTGGTCGAGCAGTACTTC.